Each of the 12 T cell receptor beta chains below was sequenced from the same sample in a study of shared clonotypes between healthy human individuals. The method was immunoSEQ multiplex PCR; TCRdb's version includes in-frame clones alone and lacks a portion of them. The sample consists of about 330,000 clones, approximately 74% of them appearing once. The sequenced sample consisted of memory CD4+ T cells sorted from blood. Documented subset: CD45RA-negative fraction. Every receptor here comes from a man between 25 and 39 years old in good health.

This sequence joins TRBV5-5 and TRBJ2-5, with no clear D. Germline-derived CDR1 and CDR2 are SGHKS and YYEKEE (reference sequence). The CDR3 runs to 12 residues. V lost 4 bases and J 5 bases, leaving 9 bases between the germline ends. The CDR3 loop is CASSPFGETQYF. DNA of the CDR3: TGTGCCAGCAGCCCTTTCGGGGAGACCCAGTACTTC.

The chain is built from TRBV25-1 and TRBJ2-7; the match to TRBD1 covers 8 bases. V was clipped by 6 bases and J by 2 bases; unmatched bases: 12. Germline-derived CDR1 and CDR2 are MGHDK and SYGVNS. The CDR3 runs to 16 residues. CDR3 nucleotides: TGTGCCAGCAGCCCCGCGGGGACAGGCGCCCCCTACGAGCAGTACTTC. The encoded protein is CASSPAGTGAPYEQYF.

Only a few counts were recorded for this clone. The gene calls are TRBV5-1 and TRBJ2-3; the match to TRBD2 covers 14 bases. V shed 4 bases and J 4 bases; nucleotides not matched to a gene: 2. Germline V lookup: CDR1 SGHRS, CDR2 YFSETQ. The CDR3 spans 15 residues. The CDR3 protein is CASSQGLAGADTQYF. Written as DNA, the CDR3 is TGCGCCAGCAGCCAGGGACTAGCGGGAGCAGATACGCAGTATTTT.

The chain is built from TRBV14 and TRBJ1-1; a weak D match, TRBD1 (6 bases). Germline V CDR1 and CDR2: SGHDN, FVKESK. The germline V and J ends were trimmed by 4 bases and 5 bases, with 14 bases remaining between them. The CDR3 spans 14 residues. CDR3 nucleotides: TGTGCCAGCAGCCGGGGGCTCCTCGGGACTGAAGCTTTCTTT. Protein product: CASSRGLLGTEAFF.

The chain is built from TRBV18 and TRBJ2-3; possibly TRBD2 for D (5 bases). CDR3 length equals 16 residues. Trimming took off 3 bases at V and 8 bases at J, with 21 bases between the two ends. Germline assignment: CDR1 KGHSH and CDR2 LQKENI. This CDR3 reads CASSPKPGSLAGTQYF. The CDR3 DNA follows: TGTGCCAGCTCACCGAAACCGGGATCCCTTGCGGGTACGCAGTATTTT.

The rearrangement uses TRBV7-6 and TRBJ2-1; 10 nucleotides line up with TRBD2. V gave up 5 bases and J gave up 7 bases; unmatched junction bases: 5. Germline V gene lookup returns CDR1 SGHVS and CDR2 FNYEAQ. This CDR3 contains 14 residues. CDR3 DNA: TGTGCCAGCAGCGCGACTAGCGGGCGGAATGAGCAGTTCTTC. Protein: CASSATSGRNEQFF.

The chain recombines TRBV19 with TRBJ2-1; TRBD1 matches 9 bases. This CDR3 has 17 amino acids. CDR1 and CDR2 (germline): LNHDA, SQIVND (reference sequence). The V gene end was trimmed by 5 bases and the J gene end by 2 bases; junction bases not matched to a gene: 10. As DNA, the CDR3 is TGTGCCAGTAGTTCAACCCCCGGGACAGGGACCTACAATGAGCAGTTCTTC. The encoded protein is CASSSTPGTGTYNEQFF.

The genes are TRBV7-6 and TRBJ1-1; no clear D. Germline V lookup: CDR1 SGHVS, CDR2 FNYEAQ. The CDR3 sequence is 13 residues long. V lost 4 bases, J lost 1 base, and 7 bases lay in between. CDR3 in amino acids: CASSYRSNTEAFF. CDR3 nucleotide sequence: TGTGCCAGCAGCTACCGTTCGAACACTGAAGCTTTCTTT.

CDR3 sequence: CASSLQAGGNEQFF. In DNA, the CDR3 is TGCGCCAGCAGCTTGCAAGCCGGTGGCAATGAGCAGTTCTTC. The chain combines TRBV5-1 with TRBJ2-1, with unresolved D. Germline V gene lookup returns CDR1 SGHRS and CDR2 YFSETQ. V lost 1 base, J lost 6 bases, and 11 bases lay in between. The CDR3 is made up of 14 amino acids.

The chain carries TRBV5-1 and TRBJ2-3, with D unclear. The CDR3 has 14 residues. V was cut by 5 bases and J by 0 bases, with 10 bases left in between. Germline assignment: CDR1 SGHRS and CDR2 YFSETQ. This chain's CDR3 is CASRIGTSTDTQYF. The CDR3 region has the DNA TGCGCCAGCAGAATCGGTACTAGCACAGATACGCAGTATTTT.

The chain carries TRBV11-1 and TRBJ2-7; TRBD1 agrees at 9 bases. Germline CDR1 is SGHAT and CDR2 is FQDESV (reference sequence). The CDR3 is 15 amino acids. Losses at the gene ends were 6 bases for V and 5 bases for J; bases not matched to a gene: 11. CDR3 amino acids: CASSGLGTGFNEQYF. CDR3 DNA: TGTGCCAGCAGTGGGCTAGGGACAGGGTTCAACGAGCAGTACTTC.

This clone appeared many times. The rearrangement uses TRBV9 and TRBJ2-3; D gene unclear. Trimming pared 3 bases from V and 6 bases from J, leaving 11 bases between. From germline, CDR1 is SGDLS and CDR2 YYNGEE. The CDR3 runs 13 residues. The CDR3 nucleotides read TGTGCCAGCAGCGGAGAAAGACGGGATACGCAGTATTTT. Residues: CASSGERRDTQYF.